This TCR beta chain originates from a study of neurological immune-mediated disorders (dated by TCRdb to the late 2010s). For context, the study as a whole: The study compared peripheral blood TCR-beta repertoires of HTLV-I-associated myelopathy (HAM/TSP) patients, multiple sclerosis patients and healthy controls using UMI-based sequencing. The 106 TCR-beta libraries included longitudinal samples, technical triplicates and paired sorted CD4+ and CD8+ T-cell subsets alongside PBMC samples. Longitudinal HAM/TSP donors and healthy donors each had 3 time-points at intervals of roughly 3-40 months. Of the 60 to 70 subjects in the cohort, about 14 were HAM/TSP patients, about 34 were multiple sclerosis patients, and some 20 were healthy controls.

To synthesize cDNA, template-switch 5'RACE was performed with a primer carrying a 10-nucleotide random unique molecular identifier so that each TCR transcript was tagged. Each sequencing run produced over 170 million TCR-beta sequences covering 15-18 subjects. The RNeasy kit was used for extraction of total RNA. The KAPA Real-time Library Amplification kit was used to amplify TCR-beta VDJ regions with primers targeting the TCR constant region and the 5'RACE anchor. A first PCR added sample indexes and Illumina adaptors, and a second PCR then raised library yield. After purification with Ampure beads, the TCR product of roughly 650 bp was size-selected on a 2% E-gel SizeSelection system. Before pooling, library quality was assessed on a Bioanalyzer, concentration was determined with Qubit, and library quantification was performed with the Kapa Library Quantification kit. Paired-end 2 x 150 bp sequencing of the libraries was performed on an Illumina HiSeq 2500. To increase sequence diversity, about 23-32% phiX was spiked into each library pool. The authors' analysis ran thus. Quality-filtered reads were processed with the UMI-based MiGEC pipeline, and over 75% of raw TCR sequences were removed by the MiGEC pipeline during error correction. IMGT germline references were used for aligning VDJ genes, and each clonotype was defined as a unique CDR3 amino acid sequence together with its V-J genes. VDJtools evaluated clonal expansion, Shannon diversity and CDR3 relatedness (CalcPairwiseDistances, ClusterSamples); CLCbio workbench built phylogenetic trees. Using coefficient-of-variation modelling across technical triplicates, the study counted a clone as expanded if it had at least 8 unique UMIs. Through fastp at Q25 and MiXCR, TCRdb rebuilt clones from the public reads, retaining in-frame beta chains. Identical CDR3 protein sequences are pooled into one entry, listed with their most common genes and DNA. For this entry, the V and J calls and clone size follow TCRdb and not the study's own pipeline. The sample records around 49,000 distinct CDR3 sequences, roughly 13% of which are singletons. The ten largest clones add up to approximately 10% of the sample.

This specimen's time point label, per the study, means: longitudinal time-point 3. For unsorted PBMC libraries, 2 million PBMCs were used after storage in RNAlater at -80 degrees C until RNA extraction. PBMCs were separated from peripheral blood using Ficoll-Hypaque density gradient centrifugation and then cryopreserved in liquid nitrogen. Findings and caveats that apply to the study as a whole: Expanded clones from different subjects shared no identical CDR3 amino acid sequences, which suggests that TCR-beta repertoires were private in all groups. The highest TCR clonal expansion was observed in HAM/TSP patients, whereas the lowest was observed in MS patients, even when compared with healthy controls.

The junction shows trimming of 4 bases on V and 4 bases on J, and the gene matches do not reach 5 bases of it. The CDR3 numbers 14 residues from cysteine through phenylalanine. Kept here is only the CDR3 DNA, which spans 42 bases and is read in frame from base 1. The germline V gene yields KGHSH for CDR1 and LQKENI for CDR2. This clonotype occurred many times. Its antigen is unknown. Base qualities are not provided; no much larger clone lies one nucleotide away. The rearranged chain carries TRBV18 and TRBJ2-5; 8 junctional bases match TRBD1. Input material: PBMCs. The origin of this receptor is a male donor with HTLV-1-associated myelopathy (HAM/TSP). The CDR3 in this case is CASSLDRAGETQYF. The bases are TGTGCCAGCTCACTGGACAGGGCCGGAGAGACCCAGTACTTC.